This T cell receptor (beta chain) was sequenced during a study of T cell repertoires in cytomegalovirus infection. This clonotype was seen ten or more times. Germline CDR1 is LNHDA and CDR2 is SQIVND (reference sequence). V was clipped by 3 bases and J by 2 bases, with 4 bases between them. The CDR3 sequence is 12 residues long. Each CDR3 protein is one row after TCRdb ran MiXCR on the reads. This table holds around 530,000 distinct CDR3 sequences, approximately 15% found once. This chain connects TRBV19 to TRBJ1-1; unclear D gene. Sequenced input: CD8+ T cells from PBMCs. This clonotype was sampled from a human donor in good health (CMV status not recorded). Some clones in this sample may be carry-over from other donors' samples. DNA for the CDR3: TGTGCCAGTAGTATCCTTAACACTGAAGCTTTCTTT. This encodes CASSILNTEAFF.